A selection of T cell receptor beta chains follows, all from one sample in a study of CD8+CD57+ T cells in acquired aplastic anemia. One entry per CDR3 protein results from TCRdb running MiXCR on the reads. In the table there are about 210,000 distinct CDR3 sequences, approximately 60% of which are singletons. Sequenced sample: sorted CD4+, CD8+, or CD8+CD57+ T cells (not recorded which) from PBMCs. The receptors stem from a human donor in good health. The CDR3 runs from the conserved cysteine through the conserved F or W.

j_call v_call cdr3_aa
TRBJ1-5 TRBV7-9 CASSLVTRLAGYQPQHF
TRBJ1-1 TRBV10-3 CAISWDRVNTEAFF
TRBJ2-5 TRBV25-1 CASSERGKGGQETQYF
TRBJ2-3 TRBV9 CASVGLGTDTQYF
TRBJ2-7 TRBV10-3 CAISERTSGGREQYF
TRBJ2-7 TRBV7-9 CASSPSDPPLGEQYF
TRBJ2-1 TRBV2 CASSGGANEQFF
TRBJ2-7 TRBV29-1 CSVELLGGYEQYF
NA TRBV20-1 CSAWGLAGGEQFF
TRBJ1-2 TRBV20-1 CSADRRGDYGYTF
TRBJ2-7 TRBV2 CASSTYTYEQYF
TRBJ2-1 TRBV20-1 CSAGLWTGSYNEQFF
TRBJ2-2 TRBV2 CAIPTGGNGELFF
TRBJ1-1 TRBV10-3 CAISERSTGSTEAFF
TRBJ1-2 TRBV20-1 CSASEGDHGYTF
TRBJ1-2 TRBV10-3 CAIRGWTDGYTF
TRBJ2-7 TRBV20-1 CSAGRGQTYEQYF
TRBJ2-7 TRBV20-1 CSAPPERGQGNPEQYF
TRBJ2-1 TRBV7-9 CASRLAIYNEQFF
TRBJ2-3 TRBV7-2 CAGSWRPSTDTQYF
TRBJ2-1 TRBV28 CASSARLWLNEQFF
TRBJ1-1 TRBV7-9 CASSWGDRPEAFF
TRBJ1-2 TRBV4-1 CASSQDRGQIYGYTF
TRBJ1-2 TRBV19 CASSPLNYGYTF
TRBJ1-1 TRBV15 CATSRTENTEAFF
TRBJ2-1 TRBV19 CASGSPSYDEQFF
TRBJ2-7 TRBV7-9 CASTGGEVEQYF
TRBJ1-6 TRBV5-1 CASSYETGGSPLHF
TRBJ1-5 TRBV20-1 CSAAFGGNQPQHF
TRBJ2-7 TRBV6-1 CASSEPQGPVYEQYF
TRBJ2-1 TRBV25-1 CASSGLGGANEQFF
TRBJ2-7 TRBV5-1 CASRTGLAGAPYEQYF
TRBJ2-1 TRBV7-6 CASSLRPSDEQFF
TRBJ1-1 TRBV2 CASSPSRTGTNTEAFF
TRBJ2-5 TRBV5-1 CASSLAFGAGHAETQYF
TRBJ2-5 TRBV7-8 CASSILGETQYF
TRBJ2-3 TRBV6-6 CASTPGRDTSSDTQYF
TRBJ2-2 TRBV19 CASSMKDREDTGELFF
TRBJ2-5 TRBV11-2 CASSLGGWRDRQETQYF
TRBJ2-7 TRBV20-1 CSARDKGSGQGTYEQYF
TRBJ2-7 TRBV7-9 CASSLFEGPSFHEQYF
TRBJ1-6 TRBV9 CASSDQGQDNSPLHF
TRBJ2-7 TRBV29-1 CSVGGGGYYEQYF
TRBJ1-6 TRBV7-2 CASSAWTQNNSPLHF
TRBJ1-1 TRBV3-1 CASSQEEGQNTEAFF
TRBJ2-1 TRBV10-3 CAISESGGSFWDEQFF
TRBJ1-1 TRBV4-1 CASSQDQTDATTEAIF
TRBJ1-1 TRBV7-9 CACSGGRTEAFF
TRBJ1-5 TRBV7-2 CASSAAGRAANQPQHF
TRBJ2-1 TRBV14 CASSLMDRGRLPWGEQFF
TRBJ1-1 TRBV12-3/TRBV12-4 CASSLGYEAFF
TRBJ2-1 TRBV6-4 CASSDSGSSSYNEQFF
TRBJ2-3 TRBV5-1 CASSSDRDGTDTQYF
TRBJ1-4 TRBV15 CATSRGGEFEKLFF
TRBJ1-5 TRBV9 CASSVAGGFGQPQHF
TRBJ2-5 TRBV10-3 CASRDPGSSKYF
TRBJ1-2 TRBV9 CASSVRGQDSWGYTF
TRBJ2-7 TRBV7-9 CASSLEGGEQYF
TRBJ1-2 TRBV29-1 CSVHRVGNYGYTF